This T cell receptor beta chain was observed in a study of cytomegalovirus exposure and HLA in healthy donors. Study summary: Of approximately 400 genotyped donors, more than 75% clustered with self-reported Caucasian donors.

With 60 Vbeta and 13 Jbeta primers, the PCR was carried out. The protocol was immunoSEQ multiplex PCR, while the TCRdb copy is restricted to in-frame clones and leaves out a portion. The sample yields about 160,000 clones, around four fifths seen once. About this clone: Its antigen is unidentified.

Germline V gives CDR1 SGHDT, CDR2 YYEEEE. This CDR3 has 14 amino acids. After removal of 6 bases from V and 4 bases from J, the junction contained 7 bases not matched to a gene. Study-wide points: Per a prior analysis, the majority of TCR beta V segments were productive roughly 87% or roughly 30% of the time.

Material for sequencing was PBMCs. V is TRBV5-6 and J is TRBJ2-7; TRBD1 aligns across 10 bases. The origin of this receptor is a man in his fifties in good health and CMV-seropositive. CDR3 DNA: TGTGCCAGCACCCTAGTGGGACAGGGGTACGAGCAGTACTTC. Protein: CASTLVGQGYEQYF.